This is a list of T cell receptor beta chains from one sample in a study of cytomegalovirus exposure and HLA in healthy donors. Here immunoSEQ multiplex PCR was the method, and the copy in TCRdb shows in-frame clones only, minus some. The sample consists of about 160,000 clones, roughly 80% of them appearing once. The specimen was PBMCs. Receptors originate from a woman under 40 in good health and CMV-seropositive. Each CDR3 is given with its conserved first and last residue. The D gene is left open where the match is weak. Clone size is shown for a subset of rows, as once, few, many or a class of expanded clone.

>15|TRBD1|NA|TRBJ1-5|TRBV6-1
CASSALGTVNQPQHF
TGTGCCAGCAGTGCCCTAGGGACAGTCAATCAGCCCCAGCATTTT
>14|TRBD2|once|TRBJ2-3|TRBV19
CASSIVAGSSTQYF
TGTGCCAGTAGTATAGTAGCGGGGTCCTCAACGCAGTATTTT
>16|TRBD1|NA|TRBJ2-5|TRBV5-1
CASSYSPGQGTETQYF
TGCGCCAGCAGCTACTCGCCGGGACAGGGTACAGAGACCCAGTACTTC
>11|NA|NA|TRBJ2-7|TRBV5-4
CASSSGSEQYF
TGTGCCAGCAGCTCTGGCTCCGAGCAGTACTTC
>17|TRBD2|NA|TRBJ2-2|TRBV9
CASSVGSAGTNTGELFF
TGTGCCAGCAGCGTAGGCTCAGCGGGGACGAACACCGGGGAGCTGTTTTTT
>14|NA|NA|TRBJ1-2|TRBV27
CASSARTSNYGYTF
TGTGCCAGCAGTGCTAGGACATCTAACTATGGCTACACCTTC
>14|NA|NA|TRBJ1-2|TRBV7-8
CASSPHTDSYGYTF
TGTGCCAGCAGCCCGCACACGGACAGTTATGGCTACACCTTC
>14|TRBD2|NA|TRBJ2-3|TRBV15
CATSSGAESDTQYF
TGTGCCACCAGTAGCGGGGCAGAATCAGATACGCAGTATTTT
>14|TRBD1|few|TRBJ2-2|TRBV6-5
CASRRDRDHGELFF
TGTGCCAGCAGACGGGACAGGGACCACGGGGAGCTGTTTTTT
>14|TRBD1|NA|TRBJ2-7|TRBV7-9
CASSPRQGPAEQYF
TGTGCCAGCAGCCCCCGACAGGGTCCGGCCGAGCAGTACTTC
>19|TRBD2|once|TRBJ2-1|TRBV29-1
CSVEDPRLALLSSYNEQFF
TGCAGCGTTGAAGACCCCCGACTAGCTTTGCTAAGCTCCTACAATGAGCAGTTCTTC
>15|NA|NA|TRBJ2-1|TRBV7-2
CASSLRGGGYNEQFF
TGTGCCAGCAGCTTACGAGGGGGTGGATACAATGAGCAGTTCTTC
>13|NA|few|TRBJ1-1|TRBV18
CASSPSENTEAFF
TGTGCCAGCTCACCTAGTGAGAACACTGAAGCTTTCTTT
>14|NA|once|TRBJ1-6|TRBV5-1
CASSSSGLGSPLHF
TGCGCCAGCAGCTCATCAGGCTTGGGTTCACCCCTCCACTTT
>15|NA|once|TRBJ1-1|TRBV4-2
CASSDNWGGNTEAFF
TGTGCCAGCAGCGACAATTGGGGCGGGAACACTGAAGCTTTCTTT
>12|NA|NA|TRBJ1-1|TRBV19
CASSTPGVLPRF
TGTGCCAGTAGTACCCCAGGGGTCCTACCTCGGTTT
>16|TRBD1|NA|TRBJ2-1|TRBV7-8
CASGHRDSRTHNEQFF
TGTGCCAGCGGCCATCGGGACAGCCGAACACACAATGAGCAGTTCTTC
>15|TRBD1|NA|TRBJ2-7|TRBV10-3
CAISKGQGLSYEQYF
TGTGCCATCAGTAAAGGACAGGGGCTCTCCTACGAGCAGTACTTC
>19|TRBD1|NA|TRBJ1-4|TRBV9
CASSTPRTGTRIENEKLFF
TGTGCCAGCAGCACCCCCCGGACAGGGACCAGGATTGAGAATGAAAAACTGTTTTTT
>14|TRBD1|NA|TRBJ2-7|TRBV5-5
CASSFSTGGYEQYF
TGTGCCAGCAGCTTTAGTACAGGGGGCTACGAGCAGTACTTC
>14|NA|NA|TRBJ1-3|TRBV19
CASKRSLDGNTIYF
TGTGCCAGTAAGCGCTCTTTAGATGGAAACACCATATATTTT
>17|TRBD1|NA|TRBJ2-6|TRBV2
CASSRQGAGSGANVLTF
TGTGCCAGCAGCAGACAGGGGGCAGGATCTGGGGCCAACGTCCTGACTTTC
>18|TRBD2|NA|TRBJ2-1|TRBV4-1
CASSQKTSGGGSYNEQFF
TGCGCCAGCAGCCAAAAGACTAGCGGGGGCGGGTCCTACAATGAGCAGTTCTTC
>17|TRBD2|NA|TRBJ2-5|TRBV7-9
CSSSLAKLAGGYETQYF
TGTTCCAGCAGCTTAGCGAAGCTAGCGGGGGGGTATGAGACCCAGTACTTC
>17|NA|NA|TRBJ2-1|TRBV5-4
CASSPTGGDFSYNEQFF
TGTGCCAGCAGCCCCACGGGCGGGGACTTTTCCTACAATGAGCAGTTCTTC
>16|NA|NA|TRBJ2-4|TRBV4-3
CASSHVMLGGKNIQYF
TGCGCCAGCAGCCACGTAATGCTGGGAGGCAAAAACATTCAGTACTTC
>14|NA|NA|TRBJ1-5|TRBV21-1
CASSKVQNNQPQHF
TGTGCCAGCAGCAAAGTGCAGAACAATCAGCCCCAGCATTTT
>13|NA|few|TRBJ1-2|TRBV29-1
CSVVGGDDYGYTF
TGCAGCGTTGTTGGGGGCGATGACTATGGCTACACCTTC
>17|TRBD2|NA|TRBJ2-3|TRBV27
CASSLALRGGYTDTQYF
TGTGCCAGCAGTTTGGCCCTCCGCGGGGGGTACACAGATACGCAGTATTTT
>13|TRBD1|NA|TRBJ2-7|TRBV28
CASRATGAYEQYF
TGTGCCAGCAGGGCGACAGGGGCCTACGAGCAGTACTTC
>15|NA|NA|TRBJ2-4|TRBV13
CASRRQFRAKNIQYF
TGTGCCAGCAGAAGACAGTTTAGAGCCAAAAACATTCAGTACTTC
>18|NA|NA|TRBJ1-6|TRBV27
CASSLGNQGPNLNSPLHF
TGTGCCAGCAGTTTAGGGAATCAGGGGCCCAACCTTAATTCACCCCTCCACTTT
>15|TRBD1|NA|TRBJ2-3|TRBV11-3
CASSSDRLRTDTQYF
TGTGCCAGCAGCTCGGACAGGTTGCGCACAGATACGCAGTATTTT
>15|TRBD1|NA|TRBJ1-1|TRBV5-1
CASSNRDRADTEAFF
TGCGCCAGCAGCAACCGGGACAGGGCTGACACTGAAGCTTTCTTT
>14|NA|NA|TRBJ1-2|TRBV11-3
CASSLEGVLDGYTF
TGTGCCAGCAGCTTAGAGGGCGTCTTGGATGGCTACACCTTC
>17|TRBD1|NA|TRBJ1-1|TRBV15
CATSRDWQGAVNTEAFF
TGTGCCACCAGCAGAGATTGGCAGGGGGCCGTGAACACTGAAGCTTTCTTT
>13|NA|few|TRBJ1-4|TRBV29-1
CSVAWGPNEKLFF
TGCAGCGTTGCTTGGGGGCCCAACGAAAAACTGTTTTTT
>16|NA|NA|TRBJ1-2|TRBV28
CASSFRETQHNYGYTF
TGTGCCAGCAGTTTCCGGGAGACACAGCATAACTATGGCTACACCTTC
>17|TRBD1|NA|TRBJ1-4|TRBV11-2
CASSSTQGALSNEKLFF
TGTGCCAGCAGCTCTACACAGGGGGCGTTATCTAATGAAAAACTGTTTTTT
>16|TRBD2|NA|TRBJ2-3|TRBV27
CASSLVLAGGPDTQYF
TGTGCCAGCAGTTTAGTCTTAGCGGGGGGGCCGGATACGCAGTATTTT
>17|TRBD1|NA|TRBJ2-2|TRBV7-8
CASSSPGQGVFGGELFF
TGTGCCAGCAGTTCTCCGGGACAGGGGGTTTTTGGGGGGGAGCTGTTTTTT
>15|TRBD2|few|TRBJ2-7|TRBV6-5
CAAGQASGAPYEQYF
TGTGCCGCAGGGCAAGCTAGCGGAGCTCCCTACGAGCAGTACTTC
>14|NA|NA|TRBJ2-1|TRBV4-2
CASSQGVYDNEQFF
TGTGCCAGCAGCCAAGGAGTCTACGACAATGAGCAGTTCTTC
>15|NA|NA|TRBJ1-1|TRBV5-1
CASSLGTGGDTEAFF
TGCGCCAGCAGCTTGGGGACGGGAGGGGACACTGAAGCTTTCTTT